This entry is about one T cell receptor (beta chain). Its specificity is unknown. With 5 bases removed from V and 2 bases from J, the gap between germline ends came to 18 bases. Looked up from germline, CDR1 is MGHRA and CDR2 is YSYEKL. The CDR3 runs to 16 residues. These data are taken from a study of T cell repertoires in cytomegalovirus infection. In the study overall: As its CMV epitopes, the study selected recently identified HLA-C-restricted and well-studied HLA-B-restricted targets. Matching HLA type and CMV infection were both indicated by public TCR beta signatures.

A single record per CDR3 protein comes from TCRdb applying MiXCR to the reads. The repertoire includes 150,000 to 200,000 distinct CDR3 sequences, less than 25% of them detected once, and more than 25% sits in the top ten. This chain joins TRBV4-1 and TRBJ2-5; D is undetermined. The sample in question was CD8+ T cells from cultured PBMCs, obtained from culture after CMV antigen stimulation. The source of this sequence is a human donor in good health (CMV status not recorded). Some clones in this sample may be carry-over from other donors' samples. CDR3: CASSGWLPPNQETQYF. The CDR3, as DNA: TGCGCCAGCAGCGGGTGGTTACCGCCGAATCAAGAGACCCAGTACTTC.